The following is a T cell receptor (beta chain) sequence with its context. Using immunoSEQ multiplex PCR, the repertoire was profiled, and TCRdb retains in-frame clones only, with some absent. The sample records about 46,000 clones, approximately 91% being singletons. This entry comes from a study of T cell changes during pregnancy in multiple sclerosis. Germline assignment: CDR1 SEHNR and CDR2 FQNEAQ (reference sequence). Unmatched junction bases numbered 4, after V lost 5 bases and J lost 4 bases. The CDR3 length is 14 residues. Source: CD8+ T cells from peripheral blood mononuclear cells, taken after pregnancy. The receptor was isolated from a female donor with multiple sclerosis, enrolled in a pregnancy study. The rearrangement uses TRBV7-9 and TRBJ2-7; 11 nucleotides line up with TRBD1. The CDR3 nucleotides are TGTGCCAGCAGCCCGGGACAGGGGGGTTACGAGCAGTACTTC. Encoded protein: CASSPGQGGYEQYF.